A selection of T cell receptor beta chains follows, all from one sample in a study of PD-1 blockade in classical Hodgkin lymphoma. The method was immunoSEQ multiplex PCR; TCRdb's version includes in-frame clones alone and lacks a portion of them. The sample consists of some 16,000 clones, approximately 88% of them appearing once. The source material was peripheral blood mononuclear cells (PBMCs), sampled before the second cycle of nivolumab. These receptor sequences come from a human donor with classical Hodgkin lymphoma. The CDR3 runs from the conserved cysteine through the conserved F or W.

>TRBV30|TRBJ2-1
CAWSYRANEQFF
>TRBV5-4|TRBJ1-1
CASSLQGASTEAFF
>TRBV10-3|TRBJ2-3
CAITPDRGGTDTQYF
>TRBV14|TRBJ1-4
CASSQDIHFSGTNEKLFF
>TRBV6-5|TRBJ2-6
CASSSGSRSGANVLTF
>TRBV7-8|TRBJ2-7
CASSILTGFSYEQYF
>TRBV7-7|TRBJ2-7
CASSLSNLYHEQYF
>TRBV30|TRBJ1-4
CAWRQRGNEKLFF
>TRBV6-5|TRBJ1-2
CASSYEWTGLGYTF
>TRBV2|TRBJ2-7
CASSVVGTEGYEQYF
>TRBV18|TRBJ1-3
CASSPRQISRSGNTIYF
>TRBV30|TRBJ2-7
CAFGTDLYEQYF
>TRBV5-1|TRBJ1-2
CASSTTGDPGQGGGYTF
>TRBV6-5|TRBJ1-2
CASSYLGGRGGYTF
>TRBV7-3|TRBJ2-7
CASSRGQGFSYEQYF
>TRBV5-1|TRBJ1-5
CASSFGQPGNQPQHF
>TRBV18|TRBJ2-1
CASSPAGLAGGPFF
>TRBV7-9|TRBJ2-7
CASSFSVYEQYF
>TRBV6-1|TRBJ1-1
CASSAGHENTEAFF
>TRBV14|TRBJ2-7
CASSQRGQVVYEQYF
>TRBV5-1|TRBJ1-3
CASSLGDGGNTIYF
>TRBV10-3|TRBJ1-1
CAIRTGGLTEAFF
>TRBV7-9|TRBJ2-1
CASSLFQGGSSYNEQFF
>TRBV7-2|TRBJ2-7
CASSLSSEFYEQYF
>TRBV5-8|TRBJ1-5
CASSLQGYSNQPQHF
>TRBV10-2|TRBJ2-7
CASSPSGGGSEQYF
>TRBV14|TRBJ1-2
CASSPLLQGIDGYTF
>TRBV30|TRBJ1-4
CAWSVQGLGEKLFF
>TRBV7-8|TRBJ1-1
CASSSNGRGDTEAFF
>TRBV5-1|TRBJ1-2
CASSRESSGPGQDSKGGYGYTF
>TRBV7-9|TRBJ2-7
CASSTIGQGAPDYEQYF
>TRBV5-1|TRBJ2-5
CASLGGHPQETQYF
>TRBV5-6|TRBJ2-1
CASSFQGAVNEQFF
>TRBV13|TRBJ2-7
CASRAGGREQYF
>TRBV2|TRBJ1-1
CASSEDRIRSTEAFF
>TRBV19|TRBJ2-1
CASSMTAGGPGEQFF
>TRBV5-1|TRBJ1-1
CASSLDGRGYRITEAFF
>TRBV28|TRBJ1-5
CASSFFGNQPQHF
>TRBV6-9|TRBJ2-3
CASSYSVSTDTQYF
>TRBV6-5|TRBJ2-7
CASSNPGQIYEQYF
>TRBV5-1|TRBJ1-1
CASSLAPTGSTEAFF
>TRBV6-6|TRBJ2-3
CASTGLGVNTDTQYF